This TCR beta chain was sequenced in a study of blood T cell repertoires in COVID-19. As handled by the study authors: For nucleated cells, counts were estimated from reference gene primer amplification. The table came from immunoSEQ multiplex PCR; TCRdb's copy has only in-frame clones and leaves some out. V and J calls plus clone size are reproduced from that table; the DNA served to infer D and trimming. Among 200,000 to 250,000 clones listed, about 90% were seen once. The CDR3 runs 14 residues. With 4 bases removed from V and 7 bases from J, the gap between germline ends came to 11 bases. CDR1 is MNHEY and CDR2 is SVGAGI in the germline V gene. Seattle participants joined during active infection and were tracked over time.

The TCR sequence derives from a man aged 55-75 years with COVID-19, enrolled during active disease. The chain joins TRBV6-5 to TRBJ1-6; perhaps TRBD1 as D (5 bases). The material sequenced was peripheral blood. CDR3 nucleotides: TGTGCCAGCAGTTCAGGGAACCCGAATTCACCCCTCCACTTT. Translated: CASSSGNPNSPLHF.